This TCR beta chain originates from a study of a mutant IDH1 vaccine in newly diagnosed glioma. Study-wide results and limits: Changes in top peripheral clonotypes did not appear linked to pseudoprogression.

On this clone itself: Its antigen is not known.

Described time point: baseline, week 1 (first vaccination visit). Described treatment: pre-vaccination baseline after standard-of-care therapy. Only in-frame clones appear in the TCRdb table, and some are missing; sequencing was by immunoSEQ multiplex PCR. This sample has about 98,000 clones, with about 90% found just once. Specimen: PBMCs, collected from a glioma patient treated with radiotherapy, temozolomide or both. This clonotype was sampled from a woman in her forties or fifties with glioma.

CDR3 sequence: CASSLFGTGGEYGYTF. The CDR3 DNA is TGTGCCAGCAGTTTATTTGGGACAGGGGGAGAGTATGGCTACACCTTC. The gene calls are TRBV27 and TRBJ1-2; 11 bases map to TRBD1. Germline V gene data show CDR1 as MNHEY and CDR2 as SMNVEV (reference sequence). The junction had 6 bases not matched to a gene; V was cut back by 1 base and J by 5 bases. The CDR3 loop spans 16 amino acids.